Included here is one T cell receptor beta chain sequence, with context. Its antigen is unidentified. Primers for the PCR totalled 60 Vbeta and 13 Jbeta. TCRdb's copy holds only in-frame clones and misses some; the assay was immunoSEQ multiplex PCR. Seen here are some 110,000 clones, about 80% observed once, and the top ten hold 1.5% to 2%. These data belong to a study of cytomegalovirus exposure and HLA in healthy donors. With 3 bases removed from V and 7 bases from J, the gap between germline ends came to 16 bases. This CDR3 has 14 amino acids. Germline loops: CDR1 LGHNA, CDR2 YSLEER. Study-wide points: Segments of the TCR beta V type were, in most cases, productive about 87% or about 30% of the time in an earlier analysis. A cluster of highly shared sequence variants was likely a sequencing artifact. CMV antigen specificity of three CMV-associated chains was confirmed in vitro.

The TCR originated in a woman in her thirties or forties in good health and CMV-seronegative. The sample taken for sequencing was PBMCs. The rearrangement uses TRBV4-3 and TRBJ2-7, with a possible D match to TRBD1 (5 bases). CDR3 sequence (DNA): TGCGCCAGCAGCCACCGTTGCAATTACAGGGAGCAGTACTTC. Translation: CASSHRCNYREQYF.